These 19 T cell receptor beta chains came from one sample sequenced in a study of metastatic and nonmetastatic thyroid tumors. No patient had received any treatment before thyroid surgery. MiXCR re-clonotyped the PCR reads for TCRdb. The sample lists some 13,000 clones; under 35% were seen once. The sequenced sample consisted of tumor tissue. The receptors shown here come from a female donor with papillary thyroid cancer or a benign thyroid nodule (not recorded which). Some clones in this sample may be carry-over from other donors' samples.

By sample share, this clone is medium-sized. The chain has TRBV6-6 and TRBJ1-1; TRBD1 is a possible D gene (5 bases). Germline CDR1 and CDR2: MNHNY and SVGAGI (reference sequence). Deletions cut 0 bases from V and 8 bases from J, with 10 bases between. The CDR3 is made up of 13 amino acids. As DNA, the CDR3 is TGTGCCAGCAGTTACTCCCAGGGTCAGGAAGCTTTCTTT. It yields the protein CASSYSQGQEAFF.

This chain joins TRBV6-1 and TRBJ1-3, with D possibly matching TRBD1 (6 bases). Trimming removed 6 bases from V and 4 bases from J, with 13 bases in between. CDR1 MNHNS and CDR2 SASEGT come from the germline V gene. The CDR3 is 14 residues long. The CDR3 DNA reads TGTGCCAGCAGCAACAGGGTACAGGGAAACACCATATATTTT. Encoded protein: CASSNRVQGNTIYF.

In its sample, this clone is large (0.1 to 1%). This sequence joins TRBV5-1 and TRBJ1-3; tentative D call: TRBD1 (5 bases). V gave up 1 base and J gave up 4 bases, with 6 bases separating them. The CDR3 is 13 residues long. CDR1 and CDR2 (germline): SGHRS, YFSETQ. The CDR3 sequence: CASSLTGGNTIYF. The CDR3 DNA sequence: TGCGCCAGCAGCTTGACAGGCGGAAACACCATATATTTT.

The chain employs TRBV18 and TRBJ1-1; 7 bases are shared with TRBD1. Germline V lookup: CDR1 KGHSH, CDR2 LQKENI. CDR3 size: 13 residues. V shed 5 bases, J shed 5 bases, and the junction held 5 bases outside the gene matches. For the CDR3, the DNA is TGTGCCAGCTCAGACAGGGTTGGGACTGAAGCTTTCTTT. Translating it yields CASSDRVGTEAFF.

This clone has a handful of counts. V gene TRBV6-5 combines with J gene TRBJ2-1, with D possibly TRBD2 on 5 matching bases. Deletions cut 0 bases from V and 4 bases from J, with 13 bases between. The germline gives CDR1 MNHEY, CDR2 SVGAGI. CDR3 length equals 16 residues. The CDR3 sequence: CASSYSGAVGYNEQFF. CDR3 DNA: TGTGCCAGCAGTTACTCGGGAGCGGTTGGGTACAATGAGCAGTTCTTC.

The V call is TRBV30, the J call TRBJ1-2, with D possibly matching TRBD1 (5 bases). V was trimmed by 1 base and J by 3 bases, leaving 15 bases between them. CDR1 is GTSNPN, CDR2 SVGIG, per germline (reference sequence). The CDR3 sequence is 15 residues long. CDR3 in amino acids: CAWSAPRRGDYGYTF. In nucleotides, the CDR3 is TGTGCCTGGAGTGCCCCAAGGAGGGGCGACTATGGCTACACCTTC.

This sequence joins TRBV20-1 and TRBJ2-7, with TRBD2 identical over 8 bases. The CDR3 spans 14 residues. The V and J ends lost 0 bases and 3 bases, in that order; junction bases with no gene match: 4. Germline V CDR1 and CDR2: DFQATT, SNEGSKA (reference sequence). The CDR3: CSAREVAGNYEQYF. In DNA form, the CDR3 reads TGCAGTGCTAGAGAGGTAGCGGGAAACTACGAGCAGTACTTC.

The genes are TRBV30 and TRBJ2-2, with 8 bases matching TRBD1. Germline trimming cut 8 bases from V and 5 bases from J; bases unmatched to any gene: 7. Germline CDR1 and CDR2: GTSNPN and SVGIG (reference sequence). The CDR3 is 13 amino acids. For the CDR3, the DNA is TGTGCCACCTGGGACAGGCAGACCGGGGAGCTGTTTTTT. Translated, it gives CATWDRQTGELFF.

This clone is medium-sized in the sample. DNA of the CDR3: TGTGCCAGCAGTGAATCGGGATACAGGGGGGCTTTCTTT. Translated: CASSESGYRGAFF. V gene TRBV25-1 combines with J gene TRBJ1-1; TRBD1 agrees at 8 bases. The V gene's germline CDR1 is MGHDK and CDR2 SYGVNS. V trimming: 1 base; J trimming: 11 bases; junction bases outside the gene matches: 6. The CDR3 extends over 13 amino acids. Full variable domain (rest looked up from reference TRBV25-1 and TRBJ1-1): EADIYQTPRYLVIGTGKKITLECSQTMGHDKMYWYQQDPGMELHLIHYSYGVNSTEKGDLSSESTVSRIRTEHFPLTLESARPSHTSQYLCASSESGYRGAFFGQGTRLTVV.

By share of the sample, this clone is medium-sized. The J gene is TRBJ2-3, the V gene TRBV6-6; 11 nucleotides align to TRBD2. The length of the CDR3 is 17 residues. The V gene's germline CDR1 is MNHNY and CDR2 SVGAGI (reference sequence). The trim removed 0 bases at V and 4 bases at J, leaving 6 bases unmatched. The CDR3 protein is CASSYSLVAGGPDTQYF. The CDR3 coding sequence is TGTGCCAGCAGTTACTCGTTGGTAGCGGGAGGGCCAGATACGCAGTATTTT.

The DNA of the CDR3 is TGTGCCTGGAGTAACCTAGGGGGCTACACCTTC. Translation: CAWSNLGGYTF. This chain uses TRBV30 with TRBJ1-2; D gene ambiguous. Trimming cost V 2 bases and J 8 bases, with 9 bases left between them. Germline V CDR1 and CDR2: GTSNPN, SVGIG (reference sequence). The CDR3 has 11 amino acids.

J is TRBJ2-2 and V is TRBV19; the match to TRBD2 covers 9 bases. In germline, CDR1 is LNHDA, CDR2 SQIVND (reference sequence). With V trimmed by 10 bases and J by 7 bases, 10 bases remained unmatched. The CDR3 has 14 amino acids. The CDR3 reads CATRVAGVRGELFF. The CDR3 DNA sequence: TGTGCCACCCGGGTAGCGGGGGTCCGCGGGGAGCTGTTTTTT. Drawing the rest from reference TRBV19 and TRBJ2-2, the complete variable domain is DGGITQSPKYLFRKEGQNVTLSCEQNLNHDAMYWYRQDPGQGLRLIYYSQIVNDFQKGDIAEGYSVSREKKESFPLTVTSAQKNPTAFYLCATRVAGVRGELFFGEGSRLTVL.

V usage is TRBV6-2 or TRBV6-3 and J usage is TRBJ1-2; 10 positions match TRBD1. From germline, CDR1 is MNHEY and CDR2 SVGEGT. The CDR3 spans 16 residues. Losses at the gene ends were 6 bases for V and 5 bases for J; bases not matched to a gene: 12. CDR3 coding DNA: TGTGCCAGCAGCGAACCCTTCCGGACAGGGGGGTATGGCTACACCTTC. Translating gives CASSEPFRTGGYGYTF.

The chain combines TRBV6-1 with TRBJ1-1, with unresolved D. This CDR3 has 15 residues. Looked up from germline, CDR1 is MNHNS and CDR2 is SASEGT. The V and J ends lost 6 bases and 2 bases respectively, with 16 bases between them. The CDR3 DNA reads TGTGCCAGCAGCCCAGCCGCGTGGGGTAACACTGAAGCTTTCTTT. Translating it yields CASSPAAWGNTEAFF.

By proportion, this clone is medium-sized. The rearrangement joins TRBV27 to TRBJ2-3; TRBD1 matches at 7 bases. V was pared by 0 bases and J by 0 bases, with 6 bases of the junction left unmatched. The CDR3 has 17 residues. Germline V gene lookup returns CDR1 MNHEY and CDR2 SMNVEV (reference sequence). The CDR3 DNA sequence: TGTGCCAGCAGTTTATCCCGACAGGGACCTAGCACAGATACGCAGTATTTT. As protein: CASSLSRQGPSTDTQYF.

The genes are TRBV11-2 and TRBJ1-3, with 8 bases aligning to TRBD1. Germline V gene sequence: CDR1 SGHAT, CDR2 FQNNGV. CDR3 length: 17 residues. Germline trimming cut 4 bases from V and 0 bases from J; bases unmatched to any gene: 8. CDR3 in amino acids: CASSSWTGSGSGNTIYF. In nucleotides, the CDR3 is TGTGCCAGCAGCTCGTGGACAGGGTCCGGCTCTGGAAACACCATATATTTT.

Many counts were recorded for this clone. The CDR3 sequence is CASRLLAGGLGEQFF. CDR3 nucleotides: TGTGCCAGTAGACTACTAGCGGGCGGGCTCGGTGAGCAGTTCTTC. V is TRBV19 and J is TRBJ2-1, with TRBD2 matching 9 bases. Trimming cost V 6 bases and J 9 bases; bases outside gene matches: 12. Germline V gene lookup returns CDR1 LNHDA and CDR2 SQIVND (reference sequence). There are 15 residues in the CDR3.

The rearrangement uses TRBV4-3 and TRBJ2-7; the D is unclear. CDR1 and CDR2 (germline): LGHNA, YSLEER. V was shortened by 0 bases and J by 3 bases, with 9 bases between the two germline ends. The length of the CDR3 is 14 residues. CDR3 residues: CASSQDWGGYEQYF. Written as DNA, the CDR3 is TGCGCCAGCAGCCAAGATTGGGGTGGCTACGAGCAGTACTTC.

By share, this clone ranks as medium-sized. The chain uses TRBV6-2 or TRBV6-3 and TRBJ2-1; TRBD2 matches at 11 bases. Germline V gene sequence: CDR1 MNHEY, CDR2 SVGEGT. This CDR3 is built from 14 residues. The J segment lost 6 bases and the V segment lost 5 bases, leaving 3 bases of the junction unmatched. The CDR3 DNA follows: TGTGCCAGCAGTAATAGCGGGAGGGGCAATGAGCAGTTCTTC. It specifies CASSNSGRGNEQFF.